This T cell receptor (beta chain) was identified during a study of T cell repertoires in cytomegalovirus infection. Study in general: Newly reported HLA-C-restricted and thoroughly characterized HLA-B-restricted CMV epitopes were employed.

Trimming took 3 bases from V and 1 from J, leaving 19 bases between them. This CDR3 region has 19 residues. Germline V gene lookup returns CDR1 SGHVS and CDR2 FQNEAQ. This clonotype appeared a few times. Its target is not known. In TCRdb, the reads were re-called with MiXCR into one record per CDR3 protein. Seen here are approximately 100,000 distinct CDR3 sequences, 35% to 50% observed once, and the top ten hold just under 75%. This chain links TRBV7-8 with TRBJ1-6, with a weak D call TRBD1 (6 bases). The receptor was isolated from a human donor in good health (CMV status not recorded). Some clones in this sample may be carry-over from other donors' samples. Sequenced here: CD8+ T cells from cultured PBMCs, sampled from culture after CMV antigen stimulation. The chain's CDR3 is CASSLGARGAGSYNSPLHF. DNA of the CDR3: TGTGCCAGCAGCTTGGGCGCACGGGGGGCGGGGTCCTATAATTCACCCCTCCACTTT.